This TCR beta chain stems from a study of patients and donors after allogeneic stem cell transplantation. V dropped 0 bases and J dropped 7 bases, with 12 bases sitting between them. The CDR3 has 13 amino acids. Per germline, CDR1 DFQATT and CDR2 SNEGSKA (reference sequence). Using its own MiXCR run on the RT-PCR reads, TCRdb lists one record per CDR3 protein. The top ten clones hold 7% to 7.5% of a sample with about 410,000 distinct CDR3 sequences, about a sixth of them seen once. The sequencing sample was made of blood, either unsorted or a sorted T cell fraction (not recorded which). The sequence was obtained from a human donor who was either an allogeneic HSCT recipient or a stem cell or donor lymphocyte infusion donor (not recorded which). It is not recorded whose cells these are; they may come from a transplant donor. The chain uses TRBV20-1 and TRBJ1-1; D remains unclear. CDR3 sequence reads: CSAREGWYYEAFF. DNA for the CDR3: TGCAGTGCTAGAGAGGGGTGGTATTATGAAGCTTTCTTT.